The 26 T cell receptor beta chains reported below all come from one sample, sequenced in a study of blood T cell repertoires in COVID-19. The method was immunoSEQ multiplex PCR; TCRdb's version includes in-frame clones alone and lacks a portion of them. The table includes 300,000 to 500,000 clones, more than 75% detected once. Sequenced: PBMCs or T cells enriched from blood (not recorded which). The receptors were sampled from a woman in her 30s with acute COVID-19.

The rearrangement uses TRBV9 and TRBJ1-6, with a weak D call TRBD1 (5 bases). Trimming pared 4 bases from V and 7 bases from J, leaving 15 bases between. The CDR3 is 15 amino acids. Germline V gene lookup returns CDR1 SGDLS and CDR2 YYNGEE. CDR3 loop: CASSNTGTANSPLHF. The CDR3 nucleotides are TGTGCCAGCAGCAACACCGGGACTGCCAATTCACCCCTCCACTTT. Looking up the rest from reference TRBV9 and TRBJ1-6 gives the full variable domain: DSGVTQTPKHLITATGQRVTLRCSPRSGDLSVYWYQQSLDQGLQFLIQYYNGEERAKGNILERFSAQQFPDLHSELNLSSLELGDSALYFCASSNTGTANSPLHFGNGTRLTVT.

The CDR3: CSVERSADTQYF. CDR3 sequence (DNA): TGCAGCGTTGAGCGTAGCGCAGATACGCAGTATTTT. This chain joins TRBV29-1 and TRBJ2-3; tentatively, D is TRBD2 (5 bases). The germline V gene has CDR1 SQVTM and CDR2 ANQGSEA. V was shortened by 3 bases and J by 4 bases, with 8 bases between the two germline ends. The CDR3 totals 12 residues.

The chain employs TRBV2 and TRBJ2-7; possible D gene TRBD1, 6 bases. The V end was cut by 6 bases, the J end by 5 bases, with 20 bases between. The CDR3 length is 15 residues. Germline CDR1 reads SNHLY; CDR2 reads FYNNEI. For the CDR3, the DNA is TGTGCCAGCAGAGAAAGGACAGCTACTACCCACGAGCAGTACTTC. It is translated as CASRERTATTHEQYF.

This clone was counted a few times. The gene calls are TRBV3-1 (or the pseudogene TRBV3-2) and TRBJ2-7; 7 bases align to TRBD1. This CDR3 contains 15 residues. CDR1 LGHDT and CDR2 YNNKEL come from the germline V gene (reference sequence). The V segment lost 2 bases and the J segment 3 bases; nucleotides outside the gene matches: 7. The CDR3 protein is CASSQKGAIYYEQYF. DNA for the CDR3: TGTGCCAGCAGCCAAAAGGGGGCTATATACTACGAGCAGTACTTC.

V gene TRBV6-5 combines with J gene TRBJ2-7; maybe TRBD1 (6 bases). Deletions cut 11 bases from V and 2 bases from J, with 16 bases between. Germline CDR1 and CDR2: MNHEY and SVGAGI. This CDR3 is 13 amino acids long. CDR3 in DNA: TGTGCCGGTCGACAGGAATCGACCTACGAGCAGTACTTC. This encodes CAGRQESTYEQYF.

The V gene is TRBV9, the J gene TRBJ1-2, with D possibly TRBD1 on 6 matching bases. V lost 0 bases, J lost 9 bases, and 15 bases lay in between. CDR1 and CDR2 from the germline V gene are SGDLS and YYNGEE. The CDR3 extends over 14 amino acids. CDR3 DNA: TGTGCCAGCAGCGTAGGTGGGGACACCGGTAGCTACACCTTC. This codes for CASSVGGDTGSYTF.

The chain couples TRBV7-8 to TRBJ2-7; TRBD1 matches at 11 bases. After removal of 5 bases from V and 6 bases from J, the junction contained 6 bases not matched to a gene. Germline V CDR1 and CDR2: SGHVS, FQNEAQ. This CDR3 has 14 amino acids. The DNA for the CDR3 is TGTGCCAGCAGCCGGGGACAGGGGGTCGGCGAGCAGTACTTC. This gives the protein CASSRGQGVGEQYF.

Here the CDR3 reads CASRPRRATAYEQYF. The CDR3 nucleotides are TGTGCCAGCAGGCCTAGGAGGGCTACAGCCTACGAGCAGTACTTC. V usage is TRBV2 and J usage is TRBJ2-7, with D perhaps TRBD2 (6 bases). This CDR3 has 15 amino acids. Trimming took 6 bases from V and 2 from J, leaving 17 bases between them. The germline CDR1 and CDR2 sequences are SNHLY and FYNNEI.

The J gene is TRBJ1-4, the V gene TRBV6-5; D may be TRBD1 (6 bases). This CDR3 is 13 amino acids long. V lost 4 bases and J lost 8, with 11 bases in between. The germline gives CDR1 MNHEY, CDR2 SVGAGI. Here the CDR3 reads CASSWSQGEKLFF. The CDR3 region has the DNA TGTGCCAGCAGTTGGAGCCAGGGGGAAAAACTGTTTTTT.

The V call is TRBV3-1 (or the pseudogene TRBV3-2), the J call TRBJ1-1; TRBD1 matches at 7 bases. Germline CDR1 is LGHDT and CDR2 is YNNKEL (reference sequence). The length of the CDR3 is 15 residues. Germline trimming cut 3 bases from V and 7 bases from J; bases unmatched to any gene: 11. As DNA, the CDR3 is TGTGCCAGCAGCCACCGGACAGGAGAAATCGATGAAGCTTTCTTT. This encodes CASSHRTGEIDEAFF.

The genes are TRBV4-1 and TRBJ1-3; the match to TRBD1 covers 7 bases. V gave up 0 bases and J gave up 3 bases; unmatched junction bases: 2. The V gene's germline CDR1 is MGHRA and CDR2 YSYEKL. This CDR3 comprises 15 residues. The CDR3: CASSQDDRVGNTIYF. The DNA for the CDR3 is TGCGCCAGCAGCCAAGACGACAGGGTTGGAAACACCATATATTTT.

The chain uses TRBV5-1 and TRBJ1-1, with D hard to call. V was trimmed by 0 bases and J by 4 bases, leaving 16 bases between them. Per the germline V gene, CDR1 is SGHRS and CDR2 is YFSETQ. This CDR3 is 16 amino acids long. CDR3 region: CASSLVVGSWGTEAFF. The CDR3 region has the DNA TGCGCCAGCAGCTTGGTTGTTGGGAGTTGGGGCACTGAAGCTTTCTTT. Drawing the rest from reference TRBV5-1 and TRBJ1-1, the complete variable domain is KAGVTQTPRYLIKTRGQQVTLSCSPISGHRSVSWYQQTPGQGLQFLFEYFSETQRNKGNFPGRFSGRQFSNSRSEMNVSTLELGDSALYLCASSLVVGSWGTEAFFGQGTRLTVV.

V gene TRBV4-1 combines with J gene TRBJ2-4, with TRBD2 matching over 7 bases. Germline V CDR1 and CDR2: MGHRA, YSYEKL. The V and J ends lost 1 base and 7 bases, in that order; junction bases with no gene match: 10. CDR3 size: 16 residues. The CDR3 loop is CASSQGLWGGNNIQYF. The DNA of the CDR3 is TGCGCCAGCAGCCAAGGGCTGTGGGGGGGGAACAACATTCAGTACTTC.

The rearrangement uses TRBV7-2 and TRBJ1-2; D ambiguous. The length of the CDR3 is 13 residues. Germline loops: CDR1 SGHTA, CDR2 FQGNSA. V gave up 5 bases and J gave up 6 bases, with 13 bases separating them. The CDR3 sequence: CASSRRGFDGYTF. CDR3 in DNA: TGTGCCAGCAGCCGAAGAGGGTTTGATGGCTACACCTTC. The full variable domain, with the rest looked up from reference TRBV7-2 and TRBJ1-2, is GAGVSQSPSNKVTEKGKDVELRCDPISGHTALYWYRQSLGQGLEFLIYFQGNSAPDKSGLPSDRFSAERTGGSVSTLTIQRTQQEDSAVYLCASSRRGFDGYTFGSGTRLTVV.

The chain uses TRBV5-6 and TRBJ2-7; D is ambiguous. CDR1 is SGHDT, CDR2 YYEEEE, per germline. V was shortened by 5 bases and J by 2 bases, with 8 bases between the two germline ends. This CDR3 spans 12 amino acids. CDR3 amino acids: CASSFRTYEQYF. The CDR3 nucleotides are TGTGCCAGCAGTTTTAGAACCTACGAGCAGTACTTC.

The chain couples TRBV24-1 to TRBJ2-2, with 7 bases that match TRBD2. V lost 5 bases to trimming and J lost 6 bases; unmatched junction nucleotides: 8. The germline V gene encodes CDR1 KGHDR and CDR2 SFDVKD. CDR3 length equals 15 residues. CDR3 nucleotides: TGTGCCACCAGTGGGAGGGGAGGGGCCGCCGGGGAGCTGTTTTTT. This encodes CATSGRGGAAGELFF.

This chain connects TRBV10-1 to TRBJ1-1; possibly TRBD1 for D (6 bases). Between the trimmed V and J ends, which lost 6 bases and 9 bases, there was a span of 17 bases. The CDR3 is 13 amino acids. Germline CDR1 WNHNN, CDR2 SYGVQD (reference sequence). CDR3 protein: CASRQGPGMQAFF. Here the CDR3 DNA reads TGCGCCAGCAGGCAGGGGCCAGGTATGCAAGCTTTCTTT.

The V call is TRBV12-5, the J call TRBJ1-1; 9 nucleotides line up with TRBD1. CDR1 and CDR2 from the germline V gene are LGHNT and FRNRAP. The CDR3 loop spans 13 amino acids. J lost 8 bases, V lost 0 bases, and 1 base had no gene match. Here the CDR3 DNA reads TGTGCTAGTGGTTTGGTTACAGGGGGCGAAGCTTTCTTT. This encodes CASGLVTGGEAFF.

The J gene is TRBJ2-3, the V gene TRBV10-3; TRBD2 might be the D (6 bases). The CDR3 has 15 residues. V lost 6 bases and J lost 0, with 13 bases in between. Per the germline V gene, CDR1 is ENHRY and CDR2 is SYGVKD. The CDR3 reads CAIRDGGPSTDTQYF. As DNA, the CDR3 is TGTGCCATCAGAGACGGGGGACCTAGCACAGATACGCAGTATTTT.

This clone has a single count. The chain recombines TRBV5-6 with TRBJ1-6; unclear D gene. CDR1 SGHDT and CDR2 YYEEEE come from the germline V gene. This CDR3 has 13 amino acids. Between the trimmed V and J ends, which lost 2 bases and 7 bases, there was a span of 7 bases. The CDR3 is CASSFSSNSPLHF. In nucleotides, the CDR3 is TGTGCCAGCAGCTTTAGTTCGAATTCACCCCTCCACTTT.

This clone was detected once. The V gene is TRBV9, the J gene TRBJ1-2; D remains ambiguous. V was pared by 10 bases and J by 2 bases, with 21 bases between. The germline V gene has CDR1 SGDLS and CDR2 YYNGEE. The CDR3 runs 15 residues. The CDR3 DNA follows: TGTGCCCAAACAAAGAGGGCCCATGGGAACTATGGCTACACCTTC. Amino acid sequence: CAQTKRAHGNYGYTF.

The chain links TRBV30 to TRBJ1-5; a possible D gene is TRBD1 (6 bases). This CDR3 spans 13 amino acids. Per the germline V gene, CDR1 is GTSNPN and CDR2 is SVGIG (reference sequence). Between the trimmed V and J ends, which lost 1 base and 7 bases, there was a span of 11 bases. The CDR3 nucleotides read TGTGCCTGGAGTGCAGGGGCCCACCAGCCCCAGCATTTT. Translation: CAWSAGAHQPQHF.

The gene calls are TRBV13 and TRBJ2-7, with D perhaps TRBD2 (8 bases). The ends were cut back, 2 bases at V and 2 bases at J, with 28 bases in the middle. Per the germline V gene, CDR1 is PRHDT and CDR2 is FYEKMQ (reference sequence). The CDR3 loop spans 20 amino acids. The CDR3 DNA reads TGTGCCAGCAGCTTATTAAGGGGACAGAGGCCCTCGGGGGGGCCCTACGAGCAGTACTTC. It codes for CASSLLRGQRPSGGPYEQYF.

The chain carries TRBV2 and TRBJ1-1, with D perhaps matching TRBD1 (5 bases). V was trimmed by 6 bases and J by 1 base, leaving 9 bases between them. This CDR3 spans 13 amino acids. Germline CDR1 and CDR2: SNHLY and FYNNEI. In DNA form, the CDR3 reads TGTGCCAGCAGATTCCAGGGGAACACTGAAGCTTTCTTT. Its translation: CASRFQGNTEAFF. Full variable domain (outside the CDR3, taken from reference TRBV2 and TRBJ1-1): EPEVTQTPSHQVTQMGQEVILRCVPISNHLYFYWYRQILGQKVEFLVSFYNNEISEKSEIFDDQFSVERPDGSNFTLKIRSTKLEDSAMYFCASRFQGNTEAFFGQGTRLTVV.

The rearrangement links TRBV30 to TRBJ1-2, with D possibly being TRBD1 (6 bases). Trimming pared 3 bases from V and 4 bases from J, leaving 18 bases between. This CDR3 comprises 15 residues. CDR1 and CDR2 (germline): GTSNPN, SVGIG (reference sequence). The CDR3 reads CAWSETRQAAYGYTF. CDR3 nucleotides: TGTGCCTGGAGCGAAACTCGACAGGCCGCCTATGGCTACACCTTC.

The chain links TRBV5-1 to TRBJ2-7; TRBD2 agrees at 13 bases. The ends lost 4 bases at V and 5 bases at J; junction bases unmatched: 9. The CDR3 totals 16 residues. CDR1 SGHRS and CDR2 YFSETQ come from the germline V gene. The CDR3 bases are TGCGCCAGCAGCACCTGGACTAGCGGGGGATTCGACGAGCAGTACTTC. Translating gives CASSTWTSGGFDEQYF.